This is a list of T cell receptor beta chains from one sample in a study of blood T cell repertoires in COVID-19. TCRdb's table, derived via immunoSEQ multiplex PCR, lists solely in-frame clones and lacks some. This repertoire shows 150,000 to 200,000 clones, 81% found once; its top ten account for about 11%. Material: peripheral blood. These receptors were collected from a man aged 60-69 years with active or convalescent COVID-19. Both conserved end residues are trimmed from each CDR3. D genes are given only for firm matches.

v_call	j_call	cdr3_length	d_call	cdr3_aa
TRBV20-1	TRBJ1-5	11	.	SASASVDQPQH
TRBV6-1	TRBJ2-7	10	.	ASSELEGEQY
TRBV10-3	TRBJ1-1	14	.	AISAQAGAINTEAF
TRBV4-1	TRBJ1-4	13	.	ASSHLRSRNEKLF
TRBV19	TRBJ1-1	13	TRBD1	ASRTSGTVNTEAF
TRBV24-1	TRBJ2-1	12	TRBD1	ATRPGQGGSEQF
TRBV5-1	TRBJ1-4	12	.	ASSQGGTNEKLF
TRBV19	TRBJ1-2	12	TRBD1	ASSSGTGGYGYT
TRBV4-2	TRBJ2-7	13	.	ASSPSRIRSYEQY
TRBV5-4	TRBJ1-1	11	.	ASSLGGSTEAF
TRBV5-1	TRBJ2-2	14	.	ASSSLPGQNTGELF
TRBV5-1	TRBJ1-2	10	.	ASSRGGYGYT
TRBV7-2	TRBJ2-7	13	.	ASSLGNDRRYEQY
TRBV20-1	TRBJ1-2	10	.	SASELNYGYT
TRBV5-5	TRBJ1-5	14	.	ASSFFGTNSNQPQH
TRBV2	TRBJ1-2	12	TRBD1	ASSEGTGNYGYT
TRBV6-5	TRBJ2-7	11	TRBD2	ASSIPPGGRWY
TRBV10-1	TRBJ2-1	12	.	ASSPAGPHNEQF
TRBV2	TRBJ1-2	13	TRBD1	ASRRDRGPNYGYT
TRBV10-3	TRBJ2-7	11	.	AISRSMGGEQY
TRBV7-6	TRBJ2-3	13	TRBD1	ASSIDRGWTDTQY
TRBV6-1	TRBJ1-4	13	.	ASSEPGQSNEKLF
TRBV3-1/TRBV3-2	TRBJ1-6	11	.	ASSQVDNSPLH
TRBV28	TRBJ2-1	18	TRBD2	ASSLTSGRGGRRTGNEQF
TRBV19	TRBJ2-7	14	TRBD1	ASSSPTGAVGYEQY
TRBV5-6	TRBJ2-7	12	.	ASSPAGSPYEQY
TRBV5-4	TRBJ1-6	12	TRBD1	ASSVQGNNSPLH
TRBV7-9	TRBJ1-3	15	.	ASSLVAGANSGNTIY
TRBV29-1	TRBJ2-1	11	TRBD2	SVGTSSYNEQF
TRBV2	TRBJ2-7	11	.	ASRWGPEYEQY
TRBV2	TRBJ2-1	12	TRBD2	ATSGTSTYNEQF
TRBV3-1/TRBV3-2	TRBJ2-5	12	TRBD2	ASTHSGGGETQY
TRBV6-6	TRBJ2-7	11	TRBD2	AGRLAGEYEQY
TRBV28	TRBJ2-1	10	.	ASRPRANEQF
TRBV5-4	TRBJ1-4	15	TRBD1	ASSSGTGGVLNEKLF
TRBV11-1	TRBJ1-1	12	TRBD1	ASRPRGRIAEAF
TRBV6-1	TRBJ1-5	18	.	ASSEFGLEGGVFGNQPQH
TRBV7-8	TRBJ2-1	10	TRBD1	ASSPRDRGQF
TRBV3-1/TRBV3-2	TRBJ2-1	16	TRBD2	ASSQRMGLAVIYNEQF
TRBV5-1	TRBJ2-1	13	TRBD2	ASSFLAGGTNEQF
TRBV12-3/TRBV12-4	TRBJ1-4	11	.	ASSRELGGKLF
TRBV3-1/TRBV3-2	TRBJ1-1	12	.	ASSQAGKNTEAF
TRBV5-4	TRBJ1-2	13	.	ASSYVQVPLVGYT
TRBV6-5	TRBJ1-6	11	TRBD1	ASTEQGNSPLH